This T cell receptor beta chain originates from a study of STAT5B mutations in CD4+ large granular lymphocyte leukemia. The repertoire was sequenced with immunoSEQ multiplex PCR; TCRdb's copy has only in-frame clones and lacks some. Of several thousand clones listed, under 80% are singletons. Trimming took 4 bases from V and 9 from J; bases not matched to a gene: 14. The CDR3 totals 16 residues. Germline V gives CDR1 SGHVS, CDR2 FQNEAQ. The clonotype originates from a man older than 75 with CD4+ T-cell large granular lymphocyte leukemia. The V gene is TRBV7-8, the J gene TRBJ2-1; 8 nucleotides agree with TRBD1. The sample comprised PBMCs. The CDR3 here is CASSWETGQAHGEQFF. Written as DNA, the CDR3 is TGTGCCAGCAGCTGGGAGACGGGACAGGCCCACGGTGAGCAGTTCTTC.